These T cell receptor beta chains were read from a single sample in a study of blood T cell repertoires in COVID-19. Profiling relied on immunoSEQ multiplex PCR, and the TCRdb table lists in-frame clones only, not all of them. The sample includes a few hundred thousand clones, more than 70% of them seen just once. The sample consisted of peripheral blood. The source of these receptors is a woman in her 50s with acute or convalescent COVID-19. Both conserved end residues are part of each CDR3. The D gene is left open where the match is weak. Expanded clones are given a class, and other clones once, few, many or no size at all.

j_gene	abundance	v_gene	d_gene	CDR3aa	CDR3nt
TRBJ2-1	NA	TRBV5-6	TRBD2	CASSIIAGARYNEQFF	TGTGCCAGCAGCATTATAGCGGGAGCTCGGTACAATGAGCAGTTCTTC
TRBJ2-5	NA	TRBV28	NA	CASSLTGSWVTQYF	TGTGCCAGCAGTCTAACGGGGTCGTGGGTGACCCAGTACTTC
TRBJ2-7	few	TRBV7-2	TRBD2	CASSLGGTSSYEQYF	TGTGCCAGCAGCTTAGGCGGGACTAGCAGCTACGAGCAGTACTTC
TRBJ2-1	NA	TRBV28	TRBD2	CASSSPGGAYNEQFF	TGTGCCAGCAGTTCCCCGGGAGGGGCCTACAATGAGCAGTTCTTC
TRBJ1-2	NA	TRBV24-1	NA	CATSDWTGDGYTF	TGTGCCACCAGTGATTGGACCGGGGATGGCTACACCTTC
TRBJ1-3	NA	TRBV28	TRBD1	CASSPGTGGYGNTIYF	TGTGCCAGCAGTCCCGGGACAGGGGGCTATGGAAACACCATATATTTT
TRBJ2-7	NA	TRBV27	TRBD1	CASSFDRGDYEQYF	TGTGCCAGCAGTTTCGACAGGGGAGACTACGAGCAGTACTTC
TRBJ1-5	NA	TRBV28	NA	CASSAGIPAYSNQPQHF	TGTGCCAGCAGCGCGGGGATTCCAGCCTATAGCAATCAGCCCCAGCATTTT
TRBJ2-1	NA	TRBV9	TRBD2	CASSVAGSGESVDGQFF	TGTGCCAGCAGCGTAGCCGGCAGCGGGGAGTCAGTAGACGGGCAGTTCTTC
TRBJ1-6	NA	TRBV10-3	TRBD1	CAISEGTGSDSPLHF	TGTGCCATCAGTGAGGGGACAGGGAGTGATTCACCCCTCCACTTT
TRBJ1-2	NA	TRBV9	NA	CASSDPGVLGYTF	TGTGCCAGCAGCGACCCCGGGGTTCTTGGCTACACCTTC
TRBJ1-3	NA	TRBV6-5	TRBD1	CASRDRATGNTIYF	TGTGCCAGCAGGGACAGGGCCACTGGAAACACCATATATTTT
TRBJ2-5	NA	TRBV7-6	TRBD2	CASSPAGGLGETQYF	TGTGCCAGCAGCCCCGCGGGAGGCCTGGGGGAGACCCAGTACTTC
TRBJ2-3	NA	TRBV6-4	TRBD1	CASSVGTGTNTQYF	TGTGCCAGCAGTGTCGGGACAGGGACTAATACGCAGTATTTT
TRBJ2-7	NA	TRBV27	NA	CASSNSGGKDEQYF	TGTGCCAGCAGTAACTCAGGGGGGAAAGACGAGCAGTACTTC
TRBJ2-5	once	TRBV11-2	TRBD2	CASSTGTSGNQETQYF	TGTGCCAGCAGCACCGGGACTAGCGGAAACCAAGAGACCCAGTACTTC
TRBJ2-1	NA	TRBV21-1	NA	CASRPRVLGPGISSYNEQFF	TGTGCCAGCAGGCCTAGGGTCTTAGGCCCGGGGATTAGCTCCTACAATGAGCAGTTCTTC
TRBJ2-7	NA	TRBV7-6	TRBD2	CASSLTTSGSRGEQYF	TGTGCCAGCAGTTTGACCACTAGCGGGAGTCGAGGGGAGCAGTACTTC
TRBJ1-1	NA	TRBV12-3/TRBV12-4	TRBD1	CASSFQGDTEAFF	TGTGCCAGCAGTTTCCAGGGGGACACTGAAGCTTTCTTT
TRBJ1-1	NA	TRBV30	NA	CAWSVPGQTNTEAFF	TGTGCCTGGAGTGTGCCGGGACAAACGAACACTGAAGCTTTCTTT
TRBJ2-5	NA	TRBV9	TRBD1	CASSPRQGPTETQYF	TGTGCCAGCAGCCCAAGACAGGGACCCACGGAGACCCAGTACTTC
TRBJ1-2	once	TRBV29-1	TRBD1	CSVATGGGPYGYTF	TGCAGCGTTGCGACAGGGGGCGGTCCCTATGGCTACACCTTC
TRBJ2-7	once	TRBV28	TRBD1	CASSYSGQGSYEQYF	TGTGCCAGCAGTTACTCGGGACAGGGATCCTACGAGCAGTACTTC
TRBJ2-1	NA	TRBV27	TRBD2	CASSTHSGREYNEQFF	TGTGCCAGCAGTACACATAGCGGGAGAGAATACAATGAGCAGTTCTTC
TRBJ2-7	once	TRBV5-1	TRBD1	CASSPGQVLGYEQYF	TGCGCCAGCAGCCCTGGACAGGTTCTAGGCTACGAGCAGTACTTC
TRBJ1-1	few	TRBV24-1	TRBD1	CAAGQGATEAFF	TGTGCCGCTGGACAGGGGGCAACTGAAGCTTTCTTT
TRBJ2-1	NA	TRBV4-1	TRBD2	CASSHTFPSGNWGAPNEQFF	TGCGCCAGCAGCCACACCTTCCCTAGCGGGAATTGGGGGGCTCCCAATGAGCAGTTCTTC
TRBJ2-1	NA	TRBV12-3/TRBV12-4	NA	CASSLGGHEQFF	TGTGCCAGCAGTTTAGGAGGGCATGAGCAGTTCTTC
TRBJ1-1	once	TRBV27	NA	CASSSHQGDEAFF	TGTGCCAGCAGTTCCCATCAGGGTGATGAAGCTTTCTTT
TRBJ1-2	NA	TRBV7-3	NA	CASSSPRVRYTF	TGTGCCAGCAGCTCCCCCAGGGTGCGCTACACCTTC
TRBJ2-4	once	TRBV6-4	TRBD1	CASSDTQGNIQYF	TGTGCCAGCAGTGACACACAGGGGAACATTCAGTACTTC
TRBJ2-7	NA	TRBV28	NA	CASSFSLVIRSGGGGYEQYF	TGTGCCAGCAGTTTTTCGTTGGTCATTCGGTCCGGAGGGGGCGGCTACGAGCAGTACTTC
TRBJ2-1	NA	TRBV7-9	TRBD1	CASTQVGQIHEQFF	TGTGCCAGCACCCAAGTGGGACAGATCCATGAGCAGTTCTTC
TRBJ2-3	few	TRBV18	TRBD2	CASSPLLGTSGSADTQYF	TGTGCCAGCTCACCTCTCTTGGGGACTAGCGGGAGCGCAGATACGCAGTATTTT
TRBJ2-7	NA	TRBV11-2	TRBD2	CASSRRGLAGSAVFEQYF	TGTGCCAGCAGCCGTCGCGGACTAGCGGGTTCCGCTGTGTTCGAGCAGTACTTC
TRBJ2-3	once	TRBV5-1	TRBD2	CASSPSLAGGTDTQYF	TGCGCCAGCAGCCCTTCACTAGCGGGAGGCACAGATACGCAGTATTTT
TRBJ1-4	NA	TRBV27	NA	CASSSRPYNEKLFF	TGTGCCAGCAGTTCTCGTCCCTATAATGAAAAACTGTTTTTT